This T cell receptor beta chain was captured by sequencing in a study of blood T cells in healthy people across ages. Study conclusions and caveats: Among T cells, TCR beta diversity per million cells dropped roughly linearly as age rose.

Primers used in a second PCR of roughly 6 to 11 cycles were a sample-barcoded 5' primer and a J-beta primer mix. TCRdb redid the calling of the 5' RACE reads with MiXCR, one entry per CDR3 protein. The table shows just under 750,000 distinct CDR3 sequences, with approximately 22% occurring only once. With V trimmed by 8 bases and J by 7 bases, 12 bases remained unmatched. From germline, CDR1 is SNHLY and CDR2 FYNNEI. The length of the CDR3 is 15 residues. Individuals who donated were healthy Caucasians from Russia aged roughly 6 to 90. Researchers collected around 11 milliliters of peripheral blood from every single donor. A word on this clonotype: Its antigen is undetermined.

The material sequenced was blood. The receptor was derived from a man aged 65 to 85 in good health. The chain recombines TRBV2 with TRBJ1-4; 8 nucleotides agree with TRBD1. The CDR3, as DNA: TGTGCCAGCGTTCAGGGGGCGTCTGACGTTGAAAAACTGTTTTTT. Amino acids: CASVQGASDVEKLFF.